The present T cell receptor beta chain was sequenced within a study of blood T cell repertoires in COVID-19. Some clones are missing from TCRdb's copy, which holds only in-frame ones; the method was immunoSEQ multiplex PCR. The table records approximately 200,000 clones, 86% of them present only once. Categorization into cohorts depended on clinical history that participants reported. Exposed enrollees encountered a COVID-19 case at some point within 2 weeks before study entry. Trimming at V came to 0 bases and at J to 1 base, leaving 3 bases not matched to a gene. The CDR3 loop spans 16 amino acids. Germline assignment: CDR1 SGDLS and CDR2 YYNGEE.

The rearrangement joins TRBV9 to TRBJ2-3; 9 positions match TRBD2. Specimen: PBMCs or T cells enriched from blood (not recorded which). This clonotype originated in a woman under 40 who had been exposed to COVID-19. The chain's CDR3 is CASSVVAGGGTDTQYF. The CDR3 DNA reads as TGTGCCAGCAGCGTAGTGGCGGGAGGGGGCACAGATACGCAGTATTTT.